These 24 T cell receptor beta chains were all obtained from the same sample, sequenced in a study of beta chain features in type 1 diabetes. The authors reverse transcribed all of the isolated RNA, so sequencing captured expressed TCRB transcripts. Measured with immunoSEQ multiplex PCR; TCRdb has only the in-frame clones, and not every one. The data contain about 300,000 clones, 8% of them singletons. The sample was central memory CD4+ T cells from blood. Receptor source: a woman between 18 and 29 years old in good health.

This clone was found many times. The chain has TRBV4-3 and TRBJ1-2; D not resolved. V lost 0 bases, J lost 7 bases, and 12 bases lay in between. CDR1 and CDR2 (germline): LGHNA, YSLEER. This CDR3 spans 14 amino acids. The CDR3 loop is CASSQDRRTGGYTF. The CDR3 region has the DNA TGCGCCAGCAGCCAAGATAGAAGGACGGGTGGCTACACCTTC.

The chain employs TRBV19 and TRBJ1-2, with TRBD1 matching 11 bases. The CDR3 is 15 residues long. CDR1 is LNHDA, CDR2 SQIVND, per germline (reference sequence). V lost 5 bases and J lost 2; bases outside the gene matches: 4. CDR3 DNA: TGTGCCAGTAGTCCTGGGACAGGGGGAAACTATGGCTACACCTTC. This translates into CASSPGTGGNYGYTF.

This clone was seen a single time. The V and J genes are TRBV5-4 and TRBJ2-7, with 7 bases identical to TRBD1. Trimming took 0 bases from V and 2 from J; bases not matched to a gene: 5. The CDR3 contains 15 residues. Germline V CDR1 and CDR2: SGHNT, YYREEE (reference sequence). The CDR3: CASSLVRTGAYEQYF. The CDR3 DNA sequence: TGTGCCAGCAGCTTGGTGCGGACAGGAGCCTACGAGCAGTACTTC.

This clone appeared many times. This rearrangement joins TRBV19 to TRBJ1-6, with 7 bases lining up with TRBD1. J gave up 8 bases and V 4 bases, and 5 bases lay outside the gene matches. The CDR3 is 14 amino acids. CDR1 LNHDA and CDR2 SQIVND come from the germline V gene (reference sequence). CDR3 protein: CASSTGTVDSPLHF. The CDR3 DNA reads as TGTGCCAGTAGTACGGGGACAGTGGATTCACCCCTCCACTTT. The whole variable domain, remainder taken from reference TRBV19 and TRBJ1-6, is DGGITQSPKYLFRKEGQNVTLSCEQNLNHDAMYWYRQDPGQGLRLIYYSQIVNDFQKGDIAEGYSVSREKKESFPLTVTSAQKNPTAFYLCASSTGTVDSPLHFGNGTRLTVT.

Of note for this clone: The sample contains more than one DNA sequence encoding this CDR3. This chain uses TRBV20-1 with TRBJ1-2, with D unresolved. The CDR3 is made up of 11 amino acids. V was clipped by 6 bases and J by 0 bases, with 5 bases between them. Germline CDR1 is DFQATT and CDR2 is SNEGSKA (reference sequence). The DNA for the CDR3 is TGCAGTGCGTATACTAACTATGGCTACACCTTC. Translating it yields CSAYTNYGYTF.

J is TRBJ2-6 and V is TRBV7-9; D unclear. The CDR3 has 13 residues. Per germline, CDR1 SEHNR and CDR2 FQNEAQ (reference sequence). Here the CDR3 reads CATGYSGANVLTF. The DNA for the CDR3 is TGTGCTACGGGCTACTCTGGGGCCAACGTCCTGACTTTC.

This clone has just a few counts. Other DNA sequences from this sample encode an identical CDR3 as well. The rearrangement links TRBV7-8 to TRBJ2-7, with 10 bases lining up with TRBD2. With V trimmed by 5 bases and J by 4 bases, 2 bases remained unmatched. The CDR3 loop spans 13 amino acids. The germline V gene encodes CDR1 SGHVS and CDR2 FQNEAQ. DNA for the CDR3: TGTGCCAGCAGCCGGACTAGCGGATACGAGCAGTACTTC. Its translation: CASSRTSGYEQYF.

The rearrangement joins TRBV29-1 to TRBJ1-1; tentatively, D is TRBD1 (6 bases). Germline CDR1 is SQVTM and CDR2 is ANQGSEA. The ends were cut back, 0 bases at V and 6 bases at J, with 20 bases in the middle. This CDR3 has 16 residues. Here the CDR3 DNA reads TGCAGCGTTGAAGACCAAACAGGGAGGCGTAAGGCTGAAGCTTTCTTT. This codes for CSVEDQTGRRKAEAFF.

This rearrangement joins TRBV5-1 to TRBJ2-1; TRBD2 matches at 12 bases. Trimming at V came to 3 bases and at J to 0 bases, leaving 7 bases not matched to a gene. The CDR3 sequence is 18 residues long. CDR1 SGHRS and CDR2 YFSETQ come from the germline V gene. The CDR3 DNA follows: TGCGCCAGCAGCTCGGGACTAGCGGGTATGAGCTCCTACAATGAGCAGTTCTTC. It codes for CASSSGLAGMSSYNEQFF.

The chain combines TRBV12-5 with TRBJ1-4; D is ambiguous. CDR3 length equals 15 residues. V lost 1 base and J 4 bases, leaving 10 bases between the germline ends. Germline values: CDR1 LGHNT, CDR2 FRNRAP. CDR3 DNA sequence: TGTGCTAGTGGTTTGGGCACAGAGGGTAATGAAAAACTGTTTTTT. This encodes CASGLGTEGNEKLFF.

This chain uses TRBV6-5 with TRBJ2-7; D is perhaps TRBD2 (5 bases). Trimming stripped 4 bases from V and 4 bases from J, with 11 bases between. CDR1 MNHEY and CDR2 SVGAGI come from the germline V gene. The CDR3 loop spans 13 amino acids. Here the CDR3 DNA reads TGTGCCAGCAGTTCTGACGGGGTGTACGAGCAGTACTTC. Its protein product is CASSSDGVYEQYF.

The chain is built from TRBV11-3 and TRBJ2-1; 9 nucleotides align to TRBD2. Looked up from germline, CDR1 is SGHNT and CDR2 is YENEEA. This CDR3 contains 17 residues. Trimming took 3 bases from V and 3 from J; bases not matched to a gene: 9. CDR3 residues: CASSFAPSSGIYNEQFF. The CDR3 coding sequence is TGTGCCAGCAGCTTTGCCCCCTCTAGCGGGATCTACAATGAGCAGTTCTTC.

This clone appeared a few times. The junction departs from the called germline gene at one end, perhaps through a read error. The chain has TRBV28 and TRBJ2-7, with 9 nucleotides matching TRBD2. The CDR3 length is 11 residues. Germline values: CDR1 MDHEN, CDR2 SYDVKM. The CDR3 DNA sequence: TGTGCCAGCAGTTCCGGGACTAGCAGGAACTTC. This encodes CASSSGTSRNF.

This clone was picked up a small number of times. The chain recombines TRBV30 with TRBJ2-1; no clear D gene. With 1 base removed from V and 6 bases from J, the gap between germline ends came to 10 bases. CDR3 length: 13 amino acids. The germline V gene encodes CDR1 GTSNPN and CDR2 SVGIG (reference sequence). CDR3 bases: TGTGCCTGGAGTGGAACTACCGTCAATGAGCAGTTCTTC. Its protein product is CAWSGTTVNEQFF.

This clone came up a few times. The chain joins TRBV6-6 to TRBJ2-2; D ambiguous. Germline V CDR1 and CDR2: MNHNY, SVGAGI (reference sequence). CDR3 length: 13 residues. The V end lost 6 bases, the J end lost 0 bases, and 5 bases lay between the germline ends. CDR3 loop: CASRTSNTGELFF. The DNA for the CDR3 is TGTGCCAGCAGGACCTCGAACACCGGGGAGCTGTTTTTT.

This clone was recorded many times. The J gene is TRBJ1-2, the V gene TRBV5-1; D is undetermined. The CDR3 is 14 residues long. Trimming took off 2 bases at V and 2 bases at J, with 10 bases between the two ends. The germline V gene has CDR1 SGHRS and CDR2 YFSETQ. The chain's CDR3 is CASSFGSGNYGYTF. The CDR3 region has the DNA TGCGCCAGCAGCTTCGGCAGCGGGAACTATGGCTACACCTTC.

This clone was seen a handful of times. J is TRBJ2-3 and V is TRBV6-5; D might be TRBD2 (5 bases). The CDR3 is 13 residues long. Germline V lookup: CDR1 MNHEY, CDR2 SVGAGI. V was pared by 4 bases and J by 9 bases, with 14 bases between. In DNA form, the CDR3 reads TGTGCCAGCAGTTCTTCCCCCACGGGGACGCAGTATTTT. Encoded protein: CASSSSPTGTQYF.

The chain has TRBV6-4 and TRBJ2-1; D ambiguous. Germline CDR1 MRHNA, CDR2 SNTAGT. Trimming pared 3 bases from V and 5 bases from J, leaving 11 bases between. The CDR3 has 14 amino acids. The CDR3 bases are TGTGCCAGCAGTGAACAGCCTGGGGACAATGAGCAGTTCTTC. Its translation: CASSEQPGDNEQFF.

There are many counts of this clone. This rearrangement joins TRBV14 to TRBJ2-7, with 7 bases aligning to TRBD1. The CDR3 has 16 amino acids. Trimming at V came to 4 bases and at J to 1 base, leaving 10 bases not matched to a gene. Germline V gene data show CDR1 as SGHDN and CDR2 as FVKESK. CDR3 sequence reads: CASSPRPGQASYEQYF. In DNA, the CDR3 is TGTGCCAGCAGCCCGCGGCCCGGACAGGCATCCTACGAGCAGTACTTC. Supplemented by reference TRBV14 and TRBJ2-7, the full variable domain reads EAGVTQFPSHSVIEKGQTVTLRCDPISGHDNLYWYRRVMGKEIKFLLHFVKESKQDESGMPNNRFLAERTGGTYSTLKVQPAELEDSGVYFCASSPRPGQASYEQYFGPGTRLTVT.

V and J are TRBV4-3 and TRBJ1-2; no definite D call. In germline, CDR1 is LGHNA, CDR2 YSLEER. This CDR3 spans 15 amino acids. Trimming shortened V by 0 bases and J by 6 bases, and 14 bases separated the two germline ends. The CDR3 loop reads CASSQDSNWRDGYTF. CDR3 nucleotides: TGCGCCAGCAGCCAAGACTCGAACTGGAGGGATGGCTACACCTTC.

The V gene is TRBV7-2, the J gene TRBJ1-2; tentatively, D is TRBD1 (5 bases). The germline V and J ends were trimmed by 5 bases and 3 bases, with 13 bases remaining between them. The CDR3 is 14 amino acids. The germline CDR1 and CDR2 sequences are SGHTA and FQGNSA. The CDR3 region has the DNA TGTGCCAGCAGCGGGTCCCCAGGGTACTATGGCTACACCTTC. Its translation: CASSGSPGYYGYTF.

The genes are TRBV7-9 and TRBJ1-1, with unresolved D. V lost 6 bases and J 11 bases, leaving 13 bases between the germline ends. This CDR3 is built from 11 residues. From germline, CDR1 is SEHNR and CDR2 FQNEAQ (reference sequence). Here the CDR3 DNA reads TGTGCCAGCAGTGAATTGGTGACGGCTTTCTTT. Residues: CASSELVTAFF.

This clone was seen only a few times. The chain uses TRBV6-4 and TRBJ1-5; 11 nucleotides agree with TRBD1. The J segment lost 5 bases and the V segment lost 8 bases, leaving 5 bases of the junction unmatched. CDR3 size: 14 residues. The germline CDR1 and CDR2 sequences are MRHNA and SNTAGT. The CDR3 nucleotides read TGTGCCAGCCGGGGACAGGGGGGAGATCAGCCCCAGCATTTT. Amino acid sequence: CASRGQGGDQPQHF.

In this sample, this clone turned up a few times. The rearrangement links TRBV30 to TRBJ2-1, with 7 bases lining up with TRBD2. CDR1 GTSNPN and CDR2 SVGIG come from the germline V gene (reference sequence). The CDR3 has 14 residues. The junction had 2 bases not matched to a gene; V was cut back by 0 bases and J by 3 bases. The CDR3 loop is CAWSVSSGYNEQFF. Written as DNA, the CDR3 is TGTGCCTGGAGTGTTTCTAGCGGCTACAATGAGCAGTTCTTC.